The 23 T cell receptor beta chains given below trace back to one sample, sequenced in a study of Graves' ophthalmopathy and Graves' hyperthyroidism. For repertoire sequencing, the TCR beta CDR3 regions were amplified from RNA transcripts. The workflow started with a first-round RT-PCR run with HTBI primers and then moved on to a second-round multiplex PCR. TCRdb re-derived calls from the multiplex PCR reads in MiXCR, one entry per CDR3 protein. The data contain 350,000 to 400,000 distinct CDR3 sequences, around 19% of them singletons. The sequenced material came from peripheral blood. Source of these receptors: a woman younger than 30 with Graves' ophthalmopathy.

V and J are TRBV29-1 and TRBJ1-1; the D gene is possibly TRBD1 (6 bases). This CDR3 comprises 13 residues. Germline values: CDR1 SQVTM, CDR2 ANQGSEA. Trimming cost V 6 bases and J 3 bases, with 14 bases left between them. The CDR3 nucleotides read TGCAGCGTCCTGGACAGCGACTACACTGAAGCTTTCTTT. Translating gives CSVLDSDYTEAFF.

The V and J genes are TRBV6-5 and TRBJ2-7; possibly TRBD1 for D (6 bases). Germline V gene sequence: CDR1 MNHEY, CDR2 SVGAGI. The germline V and J ends were trimmed by 4 bases and 11 bases, with 15 bases remaining between them. The CDR3 extends over 12 amino acids. Here the CDR3 reads CASSSPGTQKYF. The CDR3 nucleotides are TGTGCCAGCAGTTCCCCCGGGACACAAAAGTACTTC.

This clonotype was seen many times. The chain recombines TRBV28 with TRBJ2-5; perhaps TRBD1 as D (6 bases). This CDR3 is 13 amino acids long. The V end was cut by 4 bases, the J end by 1 base, with 7 bases between. CDR1 is MDHEN, CDR2 SYDVKM, per germline. Here the CDR3 DNA reads TGTGCCAGCAGTTCAGGGGCCCAAGAGACCCAGTACTTC. As protein: CASSSGAQETQYF. The full variable domain, in which reference TRBV28 and TRBJ2-5 provide the parts outside the CDR3, is DVKVTQSSRYLVKRTGEKVFLECVQDMDHENMFWYRQDPGLGLRLIYFSYDVKMKEKGDIPEGYSVSREKKERFSLILESASTNQTSMYLCASSSGAQETQYFGPGTRLLVL.

The sample holds many counts of this clonotype. The chain carries TRBV4-1 and TRBJ1-1; D might be TRBD1 (6 bases). The CDR3 consists of 19 residues. With 0 bases removed from V and 0 bases from J, the gap between germline ends came to 20 bases. CDR1 is MGHRA, CDR2 YSYEKL, per germline. In DNA, the CDR3 is TGCGCCAGCAGCCAAGATGGGCGACAGGCAACACAGATGAACACTGAAGCTTTCTTT. Protein product: CASSQDGRQATQMNTEAFF.

This clonotype was seen repeatedly, ten times or more. This chain uses TRBV6-2 or TRBV6-3 with TRBJ2-2; D uncertain. CDR1 and CDR2 (germline): MNHEY, SVGEGT. The V end was cut by 0 bases, the J end by 2 bases, with 7 bases between. The CDR3 length is 15 residues. The CDR3 DNA sequence: TGTGCCAGCAGTTACTCGTGGGGTAACACCGGGGAGCTGTTTTTT. Residues: CASSYSWGNTGELFF.

This clonotype was detected ten times or more. The J gene is TRBJ2-4, the V gene TRBV11-2; D call uncertain. The germline V and J ends were trimmed by 2 bases and 0 bases, with 8 bases remaining between them. The CDR3 runs 15 residues. Germline V gene data show CDR1 as SGHAT and CDR2 as FQNNGV. The CDR3 loop reads CASSLLGVAKNIQYF. For the CDR3, the DNA is TGTGCCAGCAGCTTATTGGGTGTAGCCAAAAACATTCAGTACTTC.

This clonotype was observed at least ten times. The chain recombines TRBV10-3 with TRBJ2-2; D is unclear. The CDR3 is 15 amino acids. Deletions cut 0 bases from V and 0 bases from J, with 5 bases between. The germline gives CDR1 ENHRY, CDR2 SYGVKD. CDR3 region: CAISESPANTGELFF. The CDR3 bases are TGTGCCATCAGTGAGTCGCCAGCGAACACCGGGGAGCTGTTTTTT.

This clonotype appeared many times. The chain couples TRBV7-3 to TRBJ1-1; possibly TRBD1 for D (6 bases). The CDR3 runs to 13 residues. The V and J ends lost 1 base and 9 bases respectively, with 12 bases between them. Per the germline V gene, CDR1 is SGHTA and CDR2 is FQGTGA. The chain's CDR3 is CASSLRVWGQAFF. CDR3 coding DNA: TGTGCCAGCAGCTTAAGGGTCTGGGGGCAAGCTTTCTTT.

The table lists this clonotype with many counts. J is TRBJ2-7 and V is TRBV28; D unclear. This CDR3 region has 16 residues. V gave up 5 bases and J gave up 0 bases, with 17 bases separating them. Germline V gene lookup returns CDR1 MDHEN and CDR2 SYDVKM. This CDR3 is CASSPPTRFSSYEQYF. As DNA, the CDR3 is TGTGCCAGCAGTCCCCCCACGAGGTTTAGCTCCTACGAGCAGTACTTC.

This chain links TRBV12-3 or TRBV12-4 with TRBJ2-5; 7 nucleotides match TRBD1. V dropped 5 bases and J dropped 5; count of bases not matched to a gene: 20. The CDR3 is 18 residues long. CDR3 nucleotide sequence: TGTGCCAGCAGTCACCCCTTATCCCGGGACAGTGGGATCGAGACCCAGTACTTC. Protein sequence: CASSHPLSRDSGIETQYF.

This clonotype was counted at least ten times. V and J are TRBV6-5 and TRBJ1-1; D may be TRBD1 (5 bases). CDR1 is MNHEY and CDR2 is SVGAGI in the germline V gene. Between the trimmed V and J ends, which lost 6 bases and 3 bases, there was a span of 14 bases. CDR3 length: 14 residues. The CDR3 DNA sequence: TGTGCCAGCAGGCTAAGGGGTGCGGACACTGAAGCTTTCTTT. Encoded protein: CASRLRGADTEAFF.

This clonotype has ten or more counts. The chain recombines TRBV14 with TRBJ2-4; a possible D gene is TRBD2 (5 bases). This CDR3 has 14 amino acids. Trimming pared 6 bases from V and 7 bases from J, leaving 16 bases between. The germline CDR1 and CDR2 sequences are SGHDN and FVKESK. For the CDR3, the DNA is TGTGCCAGCAGTCCACGGGGTCGCCCCAACATTCAGTACTTC. It translates to CASSPRGRPNIQYF.

This clonotype was found many times. The chain combines TRBV20-1 with TRBJ1-1, with D hard to call. Trimming cost V 6 bases and J 2 bases, with 19 bases left between them. The CDR3 totals 15 residues. CDR1 DFQATT and CDR2 SNEGSKA come from the germline V gene (reference sequence). The CDR3 region has the DNA TGCAGTGCCAACCCCGGGCGGGATTTTAACACTGAAGCTTTCTTT. As protein: CSANPGRDFNTEAFF.

This clonotype was recorded at least ten times. The chain joins TRBV6-2 or TRBV6-3 to TRBJ1-1; D remains unclear. CDR1 is MNHEY, CDR2 SVGEGT, per germline. The V gene lost 6 bases and the J gene lost 0 bases, with 11 bases spanning the gap. The CDR3 is made up of 14 amino acids. The CDR3 sequence: CASSPDGLNTEAFF. CDR3 DNA sequence: TGTGCCAGCAGCCCCGACGGATTGAACACTGAAGCTTTCTTT.

This sequence joins TRBV12-3 or TRBV12-4 and TRBJ2-7; TRBD2 is a possible D gene (6 bases). This CDR3 has 13 residues. V was clipped by 3 bases and J by 5 bases, with 11 bases between them. The CDR3 nucleotides are TGTGCCAGCAGTTTTGGGGAGGTGGACGAGCAGTACTTC. Its protein product is CASSFGEVDEQYF.

This clonotype showed up many times. This chain links TRBV29-1 with TRBJ1-2; D perhaps matches TRBD1 (6 bases). Trimming left V 3 bases short and J 2 bases short, with 10 bases between. CDR1 SQVTM and CDR2 ANQGSEA come from the germline V gene. The CDR3 is made up of 13 amino acids. The CDR3 nucleotides are TGCAGCGTTGACACAGGGAGAAACTATGGCTACACCTTC. Amino acid sequence: CSVDTGRNYGYTF.

This clonotype was seen many times. The chain employs TRBV20-1 and TRBJ1-6; D may be TRBD1 (6 bases). CDR1 and CDR2 from the germline V gene are DFQATT and SNEGSKA (reference sequence). The CDR3 consists of 16 residues. V lost 3 bases and J 2 bases, leaving 14 bases between the germline ends. This CDR3 reads CSARETGDPYNSPLHF. The CDR3 DNA is TGCAGTGCTAGGGAGACAGGCGACCCCTATAATTCACCCCTCCACTTT.

This clonotype was counted many times. The chain is built from TRBV6-1 and TRBJ1-1, with no clear D. This CDR3 is built from 13 residues. Germline-derived CDR1 and CDR2 are MNHNS and SASEGT. Trimming pared 6 bases from V and 4 bases from J, leaving 12 bases between. CDR3 sequence: CASRAGKSTEAFF. The CDR3 region has the DNA TGTGCCAGCAGGGCGGGGAAGAGCACTGAAGCTTTCTTT.

This clonotype has a count of ten or more. This chain links TRBV3-1 with TRBJ2-5; 12 bases align to TRBD2. Germline V gene lookup returns CDR1 LGHDT and CDR2 YNNKEL (reference sequence). J lost 2 bases, V lost 0 bases, and 4 bases had no gene match. This CDR3 has 17 residues. The CDR3 here is CASSQDGTSGLQETQYF. The DNA of the CDR3 is TGTGCCAGCAGCCAAGATGGGACTAGCGGGCTGCAAGAGACCCAGTACTTC.

This clonotype was seen a few times. The chain is built from TRBV12-5 and TRBJ1-5; TRBD1 might be the D (5 bases). V lost 3 bases and J 0 bases, leaving 6 bases between the germline ends. The CDR3 loop spans 14 amino acids. CDR1 is LGHNT and CDR2 is FRNRAP in the germline V gene. The CDR3 DNA sequence: TGTGCTAGTGGTTTCGGACATAGCAATCAGCCCCAGCATTTT. It translates to CASGFGHSNQPQHF.

This clonotype showed up many times. This rearrangement joins TRBV7-2 to TRBJ1-6, with 7 bases matching TRBD1. Trimming took 5 bases from V and 5 from J; bases not matched to a gene: 3. This CDR3 spans 14 amino acids. Germline loops: CDR1 SGHTA, CDR2 FQGNSA. As DNA, the CDR3 is TGTGCCAGCAGCGGCCAGGGGGATAATTCACCCCTCCACTTT. Protein sequence: CASSGQGDNSPLHF. The full variable domain, completed using reference TRBV7-2 and TRBJ1-6, is GAGVSQSPSNKVTEKGKDVELRCDPISGHTALYWYRQSLGQGLEFLIYFQGNSAPDKSGLPSDRFSAERTGGSVSTLTIQRTQQEDSAVYLCASSGQGDNSPLHFGNGTRLTVT.

This clonotype occurred many times. This sequence joins TRBV6-2 or TRBV6-3 and TRBJ1-1; no clear D gene. V was cut by 5 bases and J by 7 bases, with 17 bases left in between. The CDR3 is 14 amino acids. Germline V CDR1 and CDR2: MNHEY, SVGEGT. The CDR3, as DNA: TGTGCCAGCAGTCCAACAAGACACCCGCTTGAAGCTTTCTTT. It translates to CASSPTRHPLEAFF.

Many counts were recorded for this clonotype. The chain links TRBV30 to TRBJ1-2; D is unclear. The CDR3 is 13 amino acids. V shed 7 bases and J shed 8 bases, with 20 bases lying between them. Germline V gives CDR1 GTSNPN, CDR2 SVGIG (reference sequence). CDR3 in DNA: TGTGCCTCGGGCTTTTACCGTGGTTCGGGCTACACCTTC. Amino acid sequence: CASGFYRGSGYTF.